The present T cell receptor beta chain was sequenced within a study of neurological immune-mediated disorders. TCRdb reanalysed the 5' RACE reads using MiXCR and keeps one entry per CDR3 protein. The top ten hold about 6% of the sample, which has approximately 38,000 distinct CDR3 sequences, almost 7.5% seen once. This CDR3 contains 15 residues. V lost 1 base and J lost 3; bases outside the gene matches: 4. CDR1 is SGHRS and CDR2 is YFSETQ in the germline V gene. Many counts were recorded for this clonotype. CD4+ or CD8+ T cells, about 950,000 per library, were used for sorted libraries. This TCR came from a man aged 50 to 60 in good health. The material sequenced was CD4+ T cells from blood. J is TRBJ2-1 and V is TRBV5-1; TRBD2 matches at 7 bases. The CDR3 coding sequence is TGCGCCAGCAGCTTGCTAGCGGAGAACTACAATGAGCAGTTCTTC. Translation gives CASSLLAENYNEQFF.